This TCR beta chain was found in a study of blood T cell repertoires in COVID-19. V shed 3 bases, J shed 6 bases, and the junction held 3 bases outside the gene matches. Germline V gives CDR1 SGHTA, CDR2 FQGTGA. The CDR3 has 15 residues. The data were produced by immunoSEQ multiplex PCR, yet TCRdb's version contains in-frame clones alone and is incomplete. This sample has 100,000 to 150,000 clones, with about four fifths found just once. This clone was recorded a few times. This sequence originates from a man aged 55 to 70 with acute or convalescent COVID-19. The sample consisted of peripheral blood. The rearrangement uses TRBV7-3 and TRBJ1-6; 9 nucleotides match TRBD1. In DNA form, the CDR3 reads TGTGCCAGCAGCTTTTCGGGACAGGGTAATTCACCCCTCCACTTT. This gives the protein CASSFSGQGNSPLHF.